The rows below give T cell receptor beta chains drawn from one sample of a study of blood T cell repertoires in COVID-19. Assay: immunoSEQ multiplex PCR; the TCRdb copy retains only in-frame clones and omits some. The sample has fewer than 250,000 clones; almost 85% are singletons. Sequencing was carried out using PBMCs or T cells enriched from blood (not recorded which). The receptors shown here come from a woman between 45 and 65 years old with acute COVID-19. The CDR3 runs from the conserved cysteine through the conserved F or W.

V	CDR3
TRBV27	CASSSQGAAEAFF
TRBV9	CASGDIRAGNEQFF
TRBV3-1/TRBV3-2	CASSPTLTGPRSPLHF
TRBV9	CASTLAGGLRETQYF
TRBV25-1	CASSAGRGNTEAFF
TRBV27	CASSFEGVGYTF
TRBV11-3	CASSTPTSGGPESSYNEQFF
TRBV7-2	CASSSSTSVDTGELFF
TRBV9	CASSFSGTGSGYTF
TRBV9	CASSVAGGGANQETQYF
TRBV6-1	CASSDPGGIQFEKLFF
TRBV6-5	CASSYWGHSYNSPLHF
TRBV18	CASSPPGQGFNEAFF
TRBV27	CASSESRGLFEKLFF
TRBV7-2	CASSLSGGDFAYNEQFF
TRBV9	CASSVRNTGELFF
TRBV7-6	CASSSAGASTGELFF
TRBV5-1	CASSSYSTPVAFF
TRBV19	CASAGSVAGNTIYF
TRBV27	CASSNRGYGYTF
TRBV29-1	CSGGDRDTEAFF
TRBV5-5	CASTFDGDFLNTEAFF
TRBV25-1	CASSERQQAFF
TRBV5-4	CASSSGTGGGYTF
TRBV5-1	CASSLAGDRNQPQHF